The 18 T cell receptor beta chains below all came from one sample that was sequenced in a study of cytomegalovirus exposure and HLA in healthy donors. Researchers ran the PCR with 60 Vbeta and 13 Jbeta primers. TCRdb's copy holds only in-frame clones and misses some; the assay was immunoSEQ multiplex PCR. The sample holds about 180,000 clones, roughly 88% seen once. The sample comprised PBMCs. These receptors originate from a girl aged 2 to 10 in good health and CMV-seropositive.

This sequence joins TRBV4-1 and TRBJ2-2; TRBD1 agrees at 10 bases. This CDR3 contains 17 residues. Germline V gene data show CDR1 as MGHRA and CDR2 as YSYEKL. V shed 0 bases and J 6 bases; nucleotides not matched to a gene: 7. In DNA, the CDR3 is TGCGCCAGCAGCCAAGATCGGGGGACAGGGGAGGCCGGGGAGCTGTTTTTT. It specifies CASSQDRGTGEAGELFF.

The chain combines TRBV9 with TRBJ1-4; tentatively, D is TRBD1 (5 bases). This CDR3 is built from 14 residues. Trimming cost V 0 bases and J 7 bases, with 10 bases left between them. In germline, CDR1 is SGDLS, CDR2 YYNGEE. The CDR3 DNA reads as TGTGCCAGCAGCGTAGAGGGGTTGGGTGAAAAACTGTTTTTT. This gives the protein CASSVEGLGEKLFF.

This chain uses TRBV7-8 with TRBJ2-1; 11 bases agree with TRBD2. Trimming took 1 base from V and 0 from J; bases not matched to a gene: 5. Germline V gene sequence: CDR1 SGHVS, CDR2 FQNEAQ. The CDR3 contains 18 residues. CDR3 in amino acids: CASSLDSGLAGSYNEQFF. The CDR3 DNA is TGTGCCAGCAGCTTAGACTCAGGACTAGCGGGCTCCTACAATGAGCAGTTCTTC. Supplemented by reference TRBV7-8 and TRBJ2-1, the full variable domain reads GAGVSQSPRYKVAKRGQDVALRCDPISGHVSLFWYQQALGQGPEFLTYFQNEAQLDKSGLPSDRFFAERPEGSVSTLKIQRTQQEDSAVYLCASSLDSGLAGSYNEQFFGPGTRLTVL.

This chain uses TRBV2 with TRBJ2-1; D might be TRBD1 (5 bases). The germline CDR1 and CDR2 sequences are SNHLY and FYNNEI. The CDR3 loop spans 14 amino acids. Trimming cost V 6 bases and J 5 bases, with 14 bases left between them. DNA of the CDR3: TGTGCCAGCAGGATCCAGGGTTCCCACAATGAGCAGTTCTTC. This codes for CASRIQGSHNEQFF.

CDR3 residues: CASSPSPSSYEQYF. CDR3 nucleotides: TGTGCCAGCAGCCCCAGTCCTAGCTCCTACGAGCAGTACTTC. This chain links TRBV11-3 with TRBJ2-7, with D unclear. CDR1 and CDR2 from the germline V gene are SGHNT and YENEEA. V shed 5 bases and J shed 0 bases, with 11 bases lying between them. The CDR3 runs 14 residues.

This clone occurred once. V is TRBV27 and J is TRBJ2-3; D might be TRBD2 (5 bases). CDR3 length: 13 amino acids. V was pared by 3 bases and J by 6 bases, with 10 bases between. Looked up from germline, CDR1 is MNHEY and CDR2 is SMNVEV (reference sequence). The CDR3 nucleotides read TGTGCCAGCAGTTTGGGAGACACGGATACGCAGTATTTT. Protein: CASSLGDTDTQYF.

The rearrangement joins TRBV19 to TRBJ1-1, with TRBD1 matching over 8 bases. Germline CDR1 is LNHDA and CDR2 is SQIVND (reference sequence). The CDR3 sequence is 14 residues long. V was pared by 9 bases and J by 7 bases, with 13 bases of the junction left unmatched. CDR3 loop: CASSVRQGWDEAFF. The CDR3 nucleotides read TGTGCCAGCTCTGTTCGACAGGGGTGGGATGAAGCTTTCTTT.

The rearrangement joins TRBV30 to TRBJ1-2; 7 bases are a match to TRBD1. Looked up from germline, CDR1 is GTSNPN and CDR2 is SVGIG (reference sequence). The J segment lost 2 bases and the V segment lost 7 bases, leaving 4 bases of the junction unmatched. This CDR3 is 12 amino acids long. In nucleotides, the CDR3 is TGTGCCTACATGACAGGGAACTATGGCTACACCTTC. This codes for CAYMTGNYGYTF.

The CDR3 DNA reads TGCGCCAGCAGCCAAGACGATGAAAAACTGTTTTTT. It translates to CASSQDDEKLFF. The J gene is TRBJ1-4, the V gene TRBV4-1, with D uncertain. This CDR3 comprises 12 residues. V dropped 0 bases and J dropped 6 bases, with 2 bases sitting between them. Germline-derived CDR1 and CDR2 are MGHRA and YSYEKL.

In DNA, the CDR3 is TGTGCCAGCAGCTTGGTTACGGAGGCAGAAGCTTTCTTT. Translated, it gives CASSLVTEAEAFF. The chain carries TRBV5-5 and TRBJ1-1, with unresolved D. CDR1 and CDR2 from the germline V gene are SGHKS and YYEKEE (reference sequence). CDR3 size: 13 residues. With 0 bases removed from V and 8 bases from J, the gap between germline ends came to 11 bases.

Only a few counts were recorded for this clone. Other DNA sequences in the same sample also yield this CDR3. The J gene is TRBJ2-3, the V gene TRBV5-1, with D uncertain. V lost 0 bases to trimming and J lost 0 bases, with 5 bases between them. Germline values: CDR1 SGHRS, CDR2 YFSETQ. The CDR3 length is 14 residues. The CDR3 bases are TGCGCCAGCAGCTTGGCCCAAAGCACAGATACGCAGTATTTT. This sequence encodes CASSLAQSTDTQYF.

The J gene is TRBJ2-3, the V gene TRBV27; TRBD2 matches at 10 bases. This CDR3 is 15 amino acids long. V shed 3 bases and J 6 bases; nucleotides not matched to a gene: 6. Germline V gives CDR1 MNHEY, CDR2 SMNVEV (reference sequence). CDR3 in amino acids: CASSFRKGLADTQYF. CDR3 nucleotide sequence: TGTGCCAGCAGTTTCCGCAAGGGACTAGCGGATACGCAGTATTTT.

The genes are TRBV5-1 and TRBJ1-6, with unresolved D. The CDR3 has 13 amino acids. V lost 1 base, J lost 7 bases, and 6 bases lay in between. The germline V gene encodes CDR1 SGHRS and CDR2 YFSETQ. The CDR3 DNA sequence: TGCGCCAGCAGCTTGACAGACAATTCACCCCTCCACTTT. Its translation is CASSLTDNSPLHF.

The chain employs TRBV5-1 and TRBJ2-7, with 14 bases identical to TRBD2. This CDR3 spans 16 amino acids. J gave up 3 bases and V 3 bases, and 5 bases lay outside the gene matches. Germline lookup yields CDR1 SGHRS and CDR2 YFSETQ. CDR3 protein: CASSWGLAGVGYEQYF. The CDR3, as DNA: TGCGCCAGCAGCTGGGGACTAGCGGGGGTGGGCTACGAGCAGTACTTC.

This clone was detected once. The rearrangement joins TRBV13 to TRBJ1-1; no clear D. Germline CDR1 is PRHDT and CDR2 is FYEKMQ (reference sequence). CDR3 length equals 13 residues. V was pared by 5 bases and J by 3 bases, with 10 bases between. CDR3 loop: CASSGLQYTEAFF. CDR3 nucleotides: TGTGCCAGCAGCGGACTACAGTACACTGAAGCTTTCTTT.

The rearrangement uses TRBV4-2 and TRBJ2-7; the D gene is possibly TRBD2 (5 bases). From germline, CDR1 is LGHNA and CDR2 YNFKEQ. There are 15 residues in the CDR3. V shed 0 bases and J shed 1 base, with 10 bases lying between them. CDR3 protein: CASSQDGTGSYEQYF. The CDR3 nucleotides are TGTGCCAGCAGCCAAGATGGTACGGGGTCCTACGAGCAGTACTTC.

The chain links TRBV5-6 to TRBJ1-2; 7 nucleotides line up with TRBD1. This CDR3 region has 17 residues. The J segment lost 5 bases and the V segment lost 0 bases, leaving 13 bases of the junction unmatched. The germline gives CDR1 SGHDT, CDR2 YYEEEE. CDR3: CASSLEFGAGGGYGYTF. CDR3 in DNA: TGTGCCAGCAGCTTGGAATTTGGGGCAGGGGGAGGATATGGCTACACCTTC.

The gene calls are TRBV14 and TRBJ1-2; D not certain. CDR3 length equals 14 residues. Germline CDR1 reads SGHDN; CDR2 reads FVKESK. Trimming pared 1 base from V and 4 bases from J, leaving 10 bases between. CDR3: CASSQAERGYGYTF. In nucleotides, the CDR3 is TGTGCCAGCAGCCAAGCGGAGCGAGGCTATGGCTACACCTTC.